The count of the clone carrying this T cell receptor beta chain is one. In the authors' methods: Nucleated cell number was recorded as an estimate derived from reference gene primer amplification. Profiled with immunoSEQ multiplex PCR; TCRdb holds only in-frame clones, not every one. That table furnishes V, J and clone size, whereas the DNA furnished D and trimming. The repertoire holds roughly 330,000 clones, with nearly 90% as singletons. V lost 0 bases, J lost 7 bases, and 10 bases lay in between. Germline lookup yields CDR1 GTSNPN and CDR2 SVGIG (reference sequence). The CDR3 covers 13 residues. Each participant's cohort was designated according to participant-reported clinical history. This entry is derived from a study of blood T cell repertoires in COVID-19. Study details: The cDNA or gDNA used as material had been derived from T cells, B-cell-depleted T cells, or PBMCs.

The chain uses TRBV30 and TRBJ2-1; D possibly corresponds to TRBD2 (5 bases). The sequence was collected from a woman aged 30 to 39 who had recovered from COVID-19. The sequencing sample was made of PBMCs or T cells enriched from blood (not recorded which). CDR3 nucleotide sequence: TGTGCCTGGAGTGTTGGGCGGGTGAATGAGCAGTTCTTC. Amino acid sequence: CAWSVGRVNEQFF. The full variable domain, its missing parts supplied by reference TRBV30 and TRBJ2-1, is SQTIHQWPATLVQPVGSPLSLECTVEGTSNPNLYWYRQAAGRGLQLLFYSVGIGQISSEVPQNLSASRPQDRQFILSSKKLLLSDSGFYLCAWSVGRVNEQFFGPGTRLTVL.